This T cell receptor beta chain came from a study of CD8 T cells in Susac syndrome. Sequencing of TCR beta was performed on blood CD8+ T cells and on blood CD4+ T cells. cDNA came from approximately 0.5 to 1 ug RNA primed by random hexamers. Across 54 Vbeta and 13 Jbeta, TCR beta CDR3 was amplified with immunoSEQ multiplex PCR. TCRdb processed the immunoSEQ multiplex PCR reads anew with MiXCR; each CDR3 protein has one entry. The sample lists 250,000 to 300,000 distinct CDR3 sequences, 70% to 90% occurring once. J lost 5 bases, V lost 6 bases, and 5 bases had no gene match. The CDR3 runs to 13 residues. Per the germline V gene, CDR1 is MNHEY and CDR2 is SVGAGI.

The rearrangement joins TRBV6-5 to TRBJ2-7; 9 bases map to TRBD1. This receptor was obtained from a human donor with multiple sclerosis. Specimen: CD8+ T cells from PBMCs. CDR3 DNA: TGTGCCAGCAGGACAGGGGGAGAAGACGAGCAGTACTTC. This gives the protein CASRTGGEDEQYF.